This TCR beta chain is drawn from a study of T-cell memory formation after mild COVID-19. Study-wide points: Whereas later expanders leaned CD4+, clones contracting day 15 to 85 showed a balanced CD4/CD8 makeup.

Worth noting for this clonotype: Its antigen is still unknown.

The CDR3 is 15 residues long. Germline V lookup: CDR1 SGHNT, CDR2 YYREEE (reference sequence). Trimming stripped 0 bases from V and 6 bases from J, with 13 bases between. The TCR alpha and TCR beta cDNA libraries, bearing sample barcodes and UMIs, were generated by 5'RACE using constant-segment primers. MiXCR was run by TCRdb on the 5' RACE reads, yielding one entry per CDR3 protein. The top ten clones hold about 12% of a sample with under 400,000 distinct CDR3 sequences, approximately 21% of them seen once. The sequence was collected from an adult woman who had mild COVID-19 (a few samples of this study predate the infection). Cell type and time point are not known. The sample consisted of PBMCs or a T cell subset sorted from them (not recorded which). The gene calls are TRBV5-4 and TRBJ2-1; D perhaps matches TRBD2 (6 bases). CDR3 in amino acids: CASSLGLALINEQFF. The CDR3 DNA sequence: TGTGCCAGCAGCTTGGGGCTAGCGCTAATCAATGAGCAGTTCTTC.